This T cell receptor beta chain was found in a study of cytomegalovirus exposure and HLA in healthy donors. Study-wide background: For the approximately 400 genotyped donors, approximately 83% fell within the Caucasian-associated ancestry cluster.

The PCR was carried out with 60 Vbeta primers and 13 Jbeta primers. Assay used: immunoSEQ multiplex PCR; TCRdb lists only in-frame clones, some missing. In the table there are tens of thousands of clones, roughly four fifths of which are singletons. Findings of the study overall: Roughly uniform sequencing depth across donors was assumed, possibly incorrectly.

The CDR3 sequence is 16 residues long. Germline CDR1 and CDR2: MGHRA and YSYEKL. Trimming pared 0 bases from V and 3 bases from J, leaving 14 bases between. Comments on this clone: Its antigen is not identified.

Sequenced input: PBMCs. The sequence was collected from a human donor in good health. This chain joins TRBV4-1 and TRBJ1-1; maybe TRBD1 (5 bases). The CDR3 loop reads CASSQEPGGGYTEAFF. The CDR3, as DNA: TGCGCCAGCAGCCAAGAGCCAGGCGGGGGATACACTGAAGCTTTCTTT.